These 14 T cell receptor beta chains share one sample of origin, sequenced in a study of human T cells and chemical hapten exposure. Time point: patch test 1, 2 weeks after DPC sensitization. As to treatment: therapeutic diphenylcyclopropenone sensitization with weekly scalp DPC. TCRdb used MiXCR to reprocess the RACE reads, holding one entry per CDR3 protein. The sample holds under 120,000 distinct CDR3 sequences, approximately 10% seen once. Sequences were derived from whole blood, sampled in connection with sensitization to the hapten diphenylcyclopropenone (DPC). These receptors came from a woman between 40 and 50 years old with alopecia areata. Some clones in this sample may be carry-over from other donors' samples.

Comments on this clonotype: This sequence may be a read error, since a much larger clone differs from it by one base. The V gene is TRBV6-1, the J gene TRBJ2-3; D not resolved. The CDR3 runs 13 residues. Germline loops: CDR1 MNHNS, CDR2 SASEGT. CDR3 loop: CASRPRSIDTQYF. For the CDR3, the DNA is TGTGCCAGCCGCCCCCGGAGCATAGATACGCAGTATTTT.

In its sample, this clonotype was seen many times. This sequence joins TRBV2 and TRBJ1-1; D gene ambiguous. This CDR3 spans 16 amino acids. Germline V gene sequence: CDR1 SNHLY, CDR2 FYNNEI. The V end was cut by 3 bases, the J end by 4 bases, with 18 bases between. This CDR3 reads CASSDQAPRLGTEAFF. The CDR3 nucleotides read TGTGCCAGCAGTGATCAAGCGCCCCGTCTGGGCACTGAAGCTTTCTTT.

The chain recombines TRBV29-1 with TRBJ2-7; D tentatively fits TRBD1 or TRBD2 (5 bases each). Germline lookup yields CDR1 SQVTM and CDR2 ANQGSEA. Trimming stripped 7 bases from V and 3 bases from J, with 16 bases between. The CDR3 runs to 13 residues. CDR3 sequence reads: CSAAGTDSYEQYF. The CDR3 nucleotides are TGCAGCGCCGCCGGGACCGACAGCTACGAGCAGTACTTC.

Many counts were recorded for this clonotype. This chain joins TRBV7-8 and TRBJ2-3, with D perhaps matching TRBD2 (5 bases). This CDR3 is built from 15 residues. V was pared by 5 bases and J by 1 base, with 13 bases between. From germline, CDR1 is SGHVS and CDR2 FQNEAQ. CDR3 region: CASSPKDGGTDTQYF. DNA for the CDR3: TGTGCCAGCAGCCCCAAGGACGGGGGCACAGATACGCAGTATTTT.

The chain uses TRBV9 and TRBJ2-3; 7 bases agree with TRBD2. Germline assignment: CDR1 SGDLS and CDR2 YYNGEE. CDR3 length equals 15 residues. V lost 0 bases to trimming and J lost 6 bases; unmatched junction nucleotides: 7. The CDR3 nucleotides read TGTGCCAGCAGCGTAGTGGCCGCGGGGGACGATACGCAGTATTTT. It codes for CASSVVAAGDDTQYF.

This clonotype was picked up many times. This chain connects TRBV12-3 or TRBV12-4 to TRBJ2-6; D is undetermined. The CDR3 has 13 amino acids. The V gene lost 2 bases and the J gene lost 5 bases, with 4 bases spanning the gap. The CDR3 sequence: CASSLQRANVLTF. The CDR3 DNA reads TGTGCCAGCAGTTTACAGCGGGCCAACGTCCTGACTTTC.

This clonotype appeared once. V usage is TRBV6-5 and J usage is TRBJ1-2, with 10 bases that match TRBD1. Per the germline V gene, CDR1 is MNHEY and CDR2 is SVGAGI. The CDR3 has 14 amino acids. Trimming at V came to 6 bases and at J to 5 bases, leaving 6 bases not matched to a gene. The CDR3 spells CASRRGTGAYGYTF. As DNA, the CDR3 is TGTGCCAGCAGGAGGGGGACAGGGGCGTATGGCTACACCTTC.

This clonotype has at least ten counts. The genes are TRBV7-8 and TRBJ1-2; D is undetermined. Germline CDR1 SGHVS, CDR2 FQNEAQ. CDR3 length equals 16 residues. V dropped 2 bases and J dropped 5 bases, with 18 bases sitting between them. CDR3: CASSLMVSGPQYGYTF. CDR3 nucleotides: TGTGCCAGCAGCTTAATGGTCTCGGGCCCTCAATATGGCTACACCTTC.

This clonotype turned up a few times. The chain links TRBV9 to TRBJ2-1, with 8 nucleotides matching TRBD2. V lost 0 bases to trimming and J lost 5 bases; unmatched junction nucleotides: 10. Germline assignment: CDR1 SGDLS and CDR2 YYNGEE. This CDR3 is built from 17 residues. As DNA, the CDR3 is TGTGCCAGCAGCGTAGCTTCCAGACCGGGAGGGGACAATGAGCAGTTCTTC. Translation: CASSVASRPGGDNEQFF.

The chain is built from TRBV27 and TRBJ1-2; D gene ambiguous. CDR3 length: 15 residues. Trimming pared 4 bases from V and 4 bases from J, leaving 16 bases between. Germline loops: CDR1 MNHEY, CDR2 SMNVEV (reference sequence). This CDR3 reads CASSSISALPYGYTF. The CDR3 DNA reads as TGTGCCAGCAGTTCTATCTCCGCCCTTCCCTATGGCTACACCTTC.

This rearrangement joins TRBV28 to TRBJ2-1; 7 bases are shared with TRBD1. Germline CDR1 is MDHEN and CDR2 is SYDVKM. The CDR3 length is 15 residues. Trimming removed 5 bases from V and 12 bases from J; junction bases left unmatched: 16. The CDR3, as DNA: TGTGCCAGCAGTGACCCGGGACAGTATCGAAGGGGGCAGTTCTTC. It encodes CASSDPGQYRRGQFF.

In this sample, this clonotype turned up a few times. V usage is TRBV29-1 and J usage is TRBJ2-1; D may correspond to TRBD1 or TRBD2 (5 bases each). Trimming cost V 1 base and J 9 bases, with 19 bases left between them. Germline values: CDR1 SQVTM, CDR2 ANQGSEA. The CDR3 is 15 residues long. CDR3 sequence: CSVEVTGQSGSEQFF. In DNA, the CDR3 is TGCAGCGTTGAAGTGACCGGCCAATCAGGGAGTGAGCAGTTCTTC.

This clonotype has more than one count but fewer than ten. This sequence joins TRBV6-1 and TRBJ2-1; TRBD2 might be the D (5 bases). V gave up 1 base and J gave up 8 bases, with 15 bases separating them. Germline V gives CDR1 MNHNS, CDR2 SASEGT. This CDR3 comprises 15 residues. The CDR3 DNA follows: TGTGCCAGCAGTGAAGGGACTTTTAAGACGGATGAGCAGTTCTTC. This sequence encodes CASSEGTFKTDEQFF.

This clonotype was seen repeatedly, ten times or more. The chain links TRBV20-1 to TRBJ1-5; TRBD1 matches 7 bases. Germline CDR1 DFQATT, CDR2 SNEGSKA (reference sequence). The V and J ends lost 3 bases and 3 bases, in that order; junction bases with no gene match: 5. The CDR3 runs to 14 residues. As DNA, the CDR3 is TGCAGTGCTAGGTTGGGACAGCCCAATCAGCCCCAGCATTTT. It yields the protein CSARLGQPNQPQHF.